This T cell receptor (beta chain) was retrieved from a study of blood T cell repertoires in COVID-19. Study background: In each case, the material was cDNA or gDNA derived from T cells, B-cell-depleted T cells, or PBMCs.

Sequencing was performed with immunoSEQ multiplex PCR; in TCRdb, only in-frame clones are kept and a portion is missing. The data hold around 140,000 clones, with approximately 85% observed a single time. In germline, CDR1 is SEHNR, CDR2 FQNEAQ (reference sequence). Germline trimming cut 4 bases from V and 0 bases from J; bases unmatched to any gene: 11. The CDR3 has 17 residues. This chain links TRBV7-9 with TRBJ1-2; 7 bases align to TRBD1. What was sequenced was peripheral blood. This receptor was obtained from a man aged 70 or older with acute or convalescent COVID-19. CDR3 sequence: CASSSSDRGTANYGYTF. DNA for the CDR3: TGTGCCAGCAGCTCATCCGATCGTGGGACAGCTAACTATGGCTACACCTTC.